Sequencing of this T cell receptor (beta chain) was carried out in a study of CD8 T cells in ankylosing spondylitis. There are a few counts of this clonotype. Its specificity is not known. Study-level findings and limits: Characteristic of ankylosing spondylitis blood, it appeared, was a TCR beta motif comprising eight highly homologous variants.

Each CDR3 protein gets one entry after TCRdb re-called the 5' RACE reads with MiXCR. Of more than 600,000 distinct CDR3 sequences listed, roughly 20% are singletons. This clonotype was obtained from a male donor with ankylosing spondylitis. What was sequenced was blood, either unsorted or a sorted T cell fraction (not recorded which).

The DNA of the CDR3 is TGTGCCAGCAGGGGGAGCTCCTACGAGCAGTACTTC. The encoded protein is CASRGSSYEQYF. The chain recombines TRBV5-6 with TRBJ2-7; tentative D call: TRBD2 (5 bases). Germline V gene sequence: CDR1 SGHDT, CDR2 YYEEEE. V lost 5 bases to trimming and J lost 0 bases, with 6 bases between them. The length of the CDR3 is 12 residues.